Listed here are 18 T cell receptor beta chains from one sample, sequenced in a study of T cell responses to AZD1222 COVID-19 vaccine. Generated by immunoSEQ multiplex PCR, the TCRdb table keeps only in-frame clones and is missing some. The sample has some 140,000 clones; approximately 90% are singletons. The material sequenced was peripheral blood, taken on day 0 of AZD1222 vaccination. The receptor source for this set is an adult in good health.

The V and J genes are TRBV9 and TRBJ2-1, with TRBD1 matching over 10 bases. Germline V gene sequence: CDR1 SGDLS, CDR2 YYNGEE. This CDR3 has 20 amino acids. The V gene end was trimmed by 0 bases and the J gene end by 1 base; junction bases not matched to a gene: 13. The CDR3 coding sequence is TGTGCCAGCAGCGTAGGGTCGGGGACAGGGGAGATTCCTTCCTACAATGAGCAGTTCTTC. Amino acid sequence: CASSVGSGTGEIPSYNEQFF.

The chain joins TRBV6-5 to TRBJ2-7; 9 bases match TRBD2. V lost 8 bases, J lost 2 bases, and 10 bases stayed unmatched. The germline V gene encodes CDR1 MNHEY and CDR2 SVGAGI. The CDR3 extends over 15 amino acids. CDR3 nucleotides: TGTGCCAGCGACGAGAGTGGCGGGAGGGCCTACGAGCAGTACTTC. This encodes CASDESGGRAYEQYF.

The V gene is TRBV18, the J gene TRBJ1-1; D gene uncertain. CDR1 is KGHSH and CDR2 is LQKENI in the germline V gene. Trimming took off 5 bases at V and 7 bases at J, with 14 bases between the two ends. This CDR3 is built from 13 residues. The CDR3 loop reads CASSSTDFNEAFF. Written as DNA, the CDR3 is TGTGCCAGCTCATCGACGGATTTCAATGAAGCTTTCTTT.

The rearrangement joins TRBV10-3 to TRBJ1-3; D is ambiguous. The CDR3 extends over 14 amino acids. Germline CDR1 is ENHRY and CDR2 is SYGVKD. Trimming took 7 bases from V and 0 from J, leaving 10 bases between them. CDR3 protein: CAITYRASGNTIYF. The CDR3 nucleotides read TGTGCCATCACCTACCGGGCCTCTGGAAACACCATATATTTT.

J is TRBJ1-1 and V is TRBV5-4; the D gene is possibly TRBD1 (6 bases). The CDR3 spans 13 residues. CDR1 is SGHNT, CDR2 YYREEE, per germline (reference sequence). The V end lost 0 bases, the J end lost 3 bases, and 6 bases lay between the germline ends. CDR3 region: CASSLDRDTEAFF. In nucleotides, the CDR3 is TGTGCCAGCAGCTTGGACAGGGACACTGAAGCTTTCTTT.

V gene TRBV7-2 combines with J gene TRBJ1-1, with a possible D match to TRBD1 (6 bases). Per germline, CDR1 SGHTA and CDR2 FQGNSA. The V end was cut by 5 bases, the J end by 7 bases, with 17 bases between. The CDR3 length is 14 residues. The CDR3 DNA reads as TGTGCCAGCAGCGGGAACGGGACACCCATTGAAGCTTTCTTT. This translates into CASSGNGTPIEAFF.

This chain uses TRBV5-1 with TRBJ1-1, with TRBD1 matching over 7 bases. Germline CDR1 and CDR2: SGHRS and YFSETQ. This CDR3 has 15 residues. V lost 4 bases to trimming and J lost 7 bases; unmatched junction nucleotides: 13. CDR3 bases: TGCGCCAGCAGCCGTGACACGGGACAGCCTCTTGAAGCTTTCTTT. Translation gives CASSRDTGQPLEAFF. The whole variable domain, filled in from reference TRBV5-1 and TRBJ1-1, reads KAGVTQTPRYLIKTRGQQVTLSCSPISGHRSVSWYQQTPGQGLQFLFEYFSETQRNKGNFPGRFSGRQFSNSRSEMNVSTLELGDSALYLCASSRDTGQPLEAFFGQGTRLTVV.

The genes are TRBV29-1 and TRBJ1-2, with no clear D. This CDR3 region has 13 residues. V lost 6 bases to trimming and J lost 8 bases, with 19 bases between them. Germline V lookup: CDR1 SQVTM, CDR2 ANQGSEA. CDR3 in DNA: TGCAGCGTCGGACGGTTAGAAATGAGGGGCTACACCTTC. The encoded protein is CSVGRLEMRGYTF.

Concerning this clone: The sample has other DNA sequences that encode this CDR3 too. The chain carries TRBV18 and TRBJ2-5; no reliable D call. The CDR3 extends over 11 amino acids. Between the trimmed V and J ends, which lost 6 bases and 1 base, there was a span of 3 bases. The germline gives CDR1 KGHSH, CDR2 LQKENI. In nucleotides, the CDR3 is TGTGCCAGCTCTCCCCAAGAGACCCAGTACTTC. Translating gives CASSPQETQYF.

The V call is TRBV5-5, the J call TRBJ1-1; TRBD1 is a possible D gene (5 bases). The ends were cut back, 1 base at V and 5 bases at J, with 9 bases in the middle. From germline, CDR1 is SGHKS and CDR2 YYEKEE (reference sequence). CDR3 length equals 13 residues. CDR3 loop: CASSLWGVTEAFF. The CDR3 DNA follows: TGTGCCAGCAGCTTGTGGGGGGTTACTGAAGCTTTCTTT. The complete variable domain, with remaining parts taken from reference TRBV5-5 and TRBJ1-1, reads DAGVTQSPTHLIKTRGQQVTLRCSPISGHKSVSWYQQVLGQGPQFIFQYYEKEERGRGNFPDRFSARQFPNYSSELNVNALLLGDSALYLCASSLWGVTEAFFGQGTRLTVV.

This sequence joins TRBV4-3 and TRBJ1-2; no clear D gene. The length of the CDR3 is 15 residues. V lost 0 bases and J lost 8, with 16 bases in between. The germline CDR1 and CDR2 sequences are LGHNA and YSLEER. The CDR3 coding sequence is TGCGCCAGCAGCCAAGAAGCGGGCCCCAGAACGGGCTACACCTTC. This gives the protein CASSQEAGPRTGYTF.

The V and J genes are TRBV7-9 and TRBJ1-1; 9 bases align to TRBD1. CDR3 length: 14 residues. Germline CDR1 SEHNR, CDR2 FQNEAQ (reference sequence). Losses at the gene ends were 3 bases for V and 5 bases for J; bases not matched to a gene: 4. The CDR3 spells CASSLHGTGTEAFF. CDR3 in DNA: TGTGCCAGCAGCTTGCACGGGACAGGGACTGAAGCTTTCTTT.

CDR3 residues: CAISATPMGSPTLMNTEAFF. The DNA for the CDR3 is TGTGCCATCAGTGCGACTCCGATGGGTTCCCCGACACTCATGAACACTGAAGCTTTCTTT. The rearrangement joins TRBV10-3 to TRBJ1-1; no reliable D call. Trimming stripped 4 bases from V and 0 bases from J, with 27 bases between. The CDR3 extends over 20 amino acids. CDR1 and CDR2 (germline): ENHRY, SYGVKD.

The chain links TRBV9 to TRBJ2-7; TRBD1 might be the D (6 bases). Germline V gene data show CDR1 as SGDLS and CDR2 as YYNGEE. Trimming removed 3 bases from V and 3 bases from J, with 28 bases in between. This CDR3 has 19 amino acids. The CDR3 reads CASSAQNREGHLSCYEQYF. The CDR3 nucleotides are TGTGCCAGCAGCGCACAGAACAGAGAGGGACACCTTTCTTGCTACGAGCAGTACTTC.

This chain joins TRBV19 and TRBJ1-5, with no clear D. This CDR3 has 14 amino acids. Trimming cost V 7 bases and J 6 bases, with 16 bases left between them. Germline V CDR1 and CDR2: LNHDA, SQIVND (reference sequence). The CDR3 sequence: CASTMVSGFQPQHF. CDR3 nucleotides: TGTGCCAGTACCATGGTGTCAGGCTTTCAGCCCCAGCATTTT.

The chain is built from TRBV7-2 and TRBJ2-1, with 8 positions matching TRBD2. CDR1 and CDR2 (germline): SGHTA, FQGNSA. The CDR3 sequence is 13 residues long. Losses at the gene ends were 11 bases for V and 7 bases for J; bases not matched to a gene: 10. This chain's CDR3 is CAGGLAGRNEQFF. DNA for the CDR3: TGTGCCGGCGGTCTAGCGGGTAGAAATGAGCAGTTCTTC.

The V call is TRBV4-3, the J call TRBJ1-1; D is unclear. Trimming left V 5 bases short and J 1 base short, with 8 bases between. Germline CDR1 LGHNA, CDR2 YSLEER. CDR3 size: 13 residues. CDR3 coding DNA: TGCGCCAGCAGCAAATGGAAGAACACTGAAGCTTTCTTT. It yields the protein CASSKWKNTEAFF.

The chain carries TRBV28 and TRBJ2-7; D is perhaps TRBD1 (5 bases). CDR1 MDHEN and CDR2 SYDVKM come from the germline V gene. Deletions cut 6 bases from V and 4 bases from J, with 7 bases between. This CDR3 has 11 residues. CDR3 residues: CASRQGYEQYF. The CDR3 DNA is TGTGCCAGCAGGCAGGGTTACGAGCAGTACTTC.